The 13 T cell receptor beta chains below come from one sample, sequenced in a study of spatial heterogeneity in lung cancer. Documented time point: blood at routine non-recurrence follow-up after resection. From the 5' RACE reads, TCRdb called clonotypes with MiXCR, one entry per CDR3 protein. The sample contains 110,000 or so distinct CDR3 sequences, 9.5% to 14% of which appear only once. The sequences come from PBMCs, collected at follow-up. The receptors were gathered from a female donor with early-stage non-small cell lung cancer.

A few counts support this clonotype. The rearrangement uses TRBV24-1 and TRBJ2-5; no clear D. The CDR3 extends over 14 amino acids. V lost 0 bases and J 2 bases, leaving 6 bases between the germline ends. Germline lookup yields CDR1 KGHDR and CDR2 SFDVKD. Here the CDR3 DNA reads TGTGCCACCAGTGATTTGGGCTTGCAAGAGACCCAGTACTTC. This gives the protein CATSDLGLQETQYF.

This clonotype was detected many times. The V gene is TRBV29-1, the J gene TRBJ2-5; 14 bases fit TRBD2. CDR1 and CDR2 (germline): SQVTM, ANQGSEA. Trimming took 6 bases from V and 4 from J; bases not matched to a gene: 7. The CDR3 has 15 amino acids. The CDR3 DNA reads as TGCAGCGTGTCGGGACTAGCGGGAGTAGGAGAGACCCAGTACTTC. Translating gives CSVSGLAGVGETQYF.

This clonotype came up many times. J is TRBJ2-1 and V is TRBV24-1, with D unclear. The V gene lost 4 bases and the J gene lost 9 bases, with 9 bases spanning the gap. Germline V gives CDR1 KGHDR, CDR2 SFDVKD. The CDR3 consists of 12 residues. CDR3 sequence: CATSDVTTEQFF. The CDR3 nucleotides are TGTGCCACCAGTGACGTTACAACTGAGCAGTTCTTC.

The CDR3 DNA sequence: TGTGCCAGCAGTTTACCCCCCAGGTCCTACGAGCAGTACTTC. This translates into CASSLPPRSYEQYF. The chain has TRBV28 and TRBJ2-7; no clear D gene. The CDR3 loop spans 14 amino acids. Germline CDR1 is MDHEN and CDR2 is SYDVKM. Between the trimmed V and J ends, which lost 2 bases and 1 base, there was a span of 9 bases.

A few counts support this clonotype. CDR3 bases: TGTGCCACCGGACAGGCGAACACTGAAGCTTTCTTT. Encoded protein: CATGQANTEAFF. This chain connects TRBV10-3 to TRBJ1-1; 7 positions match TRBD1. CDR1 is ENHRY, CDR2 SYGVKD, per germline. The CDR3 loop spans 12 amino acids. Trimming cost V 10 bases and J 1 base; bases outside gene matches: 3.

This clonotype occurred a few times. V gene TRBV12-3 or TRBV12-4 combines with J gene TRBJ2-3; 7 nucleotides align to TRBD1. V trimming: 5 bases; J trimming: 1 base; junction bases outside the gene matches: 6. CDR3 length equals 15 residues. In DNA, the CDR3 is TGTGCCAGCAGTCCCAACAGGGGAGGCACAGATACGCAGTATTTT. Its protein is CASSPNRGGTDTQYF.

The table lists this clonotype with a few counts. The chain has TRBV28 and TRBJ1-5; D might be TRBD1 (5 bases). Germline-derived CDR1 and CDR2 are MDHEN and SYDVKM. This CDR3 is 14 amino acids long. V lost 5 bases and J 6 bases, leaving 14 bases between the germline ends. CDR3 residues: CASSGGVRSQPQHF. CDR3 in DNA: TGTGCCAGCAGTGGGGGAGTCCGAAGTCAGCCCCAGCATTTT. Combining the CDR3 with reference TRBV28 and TRBJ1-5 gives the whole variable domain DVKVTQSSRYLVKRTGEKVFLECVQDMDHENMFWYRQDPGLGLRLIYFSYDVKMKEKGDIPEGYSVSREKKERFSLILESASTNQTSMYLCASSGGVRSQPQHFGDGTRLSIL.

This clonotype was observed many times. The chain joins TRBV27 to TRBJ2-6, with D tentatively TRBD1 (6 bases). Trimming stripped 8 bases from V and 4 bases from J, with 12 bases between. The CDR3 runs 14 residues. Germline V gene data show CDR1 as MNHEY and CDR2 as SMNVEV (reference sequence). In DNA, the CDR3 is TGTGCCAGCTCCACAGGGACCGGGGCCAACGTCCTGACTTTC. Residues: CASSTGTGANVLTF.

The chain is built from TRBV27 and TRBJ1-5, with 10 bases identical to TRBD1. Germline CDR1 and CDR2: MNHEY and SMNVEV (reference sequence). V trimming: 6 bases; J trimming: 4 bases; junction bases outside the gene matches: 3. This CDR3 is 14 amino acids long. CDR3 sequence (DNA): TGTGCCAGCAGAGGGACAGGGGTGAATCAGCCCCAGCATTTT. Residues: CASRGTGVNQPQHF.

The table lists this clonotype with a few counts. The chain links TRBV2 to TRBJ2-2, with 7 bases matching TRBD1. Unmatched junction bases numbered 1, after V lost 1 base and J lost 8 bases. The CDR3 loop spans 13 amino acids. Germline V gives CDR1 SNHLY, CDR2 FYNNEI. The CDR3 protein is CASSEEGAGELFF. CDR3 in DNA: TGTGCCAGCAGTGAAGAGGGGGCTGGGGAGCTGTTTTTT. The full variable domain, its missing parts supplied by reference TRBV2 and TRBJ2-2, is EPEVTQTPSHQVTQMGQEVILRCVPISNHLYFYWYRQILGQKVEFLVSFYNNEISEKSEIFDDQFSVERPDGSNFTLKIRSTKLEDSAMYFCASSEEGAGELFFGEGSRLTVL.

Only a few counts were recorded for this clonotype. The chain has TRBV12-3 or TRBV12-4 and TRBJ1-4; no clear D gene. V shed 6 bases and J shed 0 bases, with 11 bases lying between them. CDR3 length: 15 amino acids. CDR3 region: CASSPGPATNEKLFF. The CDR3 DNA sequence: TGTGCCAGCAGCCCTGGGCCCGCAACTAATGAAAAACTGTTTTTT.

This clonotype occurred a few times. The J gene is TRBJ2-7, the V gene TRBV7-9, with no clear D. The CDR3 is 11 amino acids. The germline V and J ends were trimmed by 4 bases and 3 bases, with 4 bases remaining between them. Germline CDR1 and CDR2: SEHNR and FQNEAQ (reference sequence). The CDR3 sequence is CASSYNYEQYF. For the CDR3, the DNA is TGTGCCAGCAGCTATAACTACGAGCAGTACTTC.

This rearrangement joins TRBV27 to TRBJ1-1; TRBD1 matches 7 bases. J gave up 14 bases and V 1 base, and 10 bases lay outside the gene matches. Germline CDR1 is MNHEY and CDR2 is SMNVEV (reference sequence). CDR3 length: 13 residues. The CDR3: CASSLLGTARLFF. The CDR3 region has the DNA TGTGCCAGCAGTTTATTGGGGACAGCGCGCCTGTTCTTT.